These 20 T cell receptor beta chains were all obtained from the same sample, sequenced in a study of blood T cells in healthy people across ages. Then a second PCR, running roughly 6 to 12 cycles, was carried out with a sample-barcoded 5' primer and a J-beta primer mix. TCRdb fed the 5' RACE reads into MiXCR, producing one record per CDR3 protein. The table has about 570,000 distinct CDR3 sequences, approximately 30% seen once. The sample comprised blood. The source is a woman aged 70-85 years in good health.

This clonotype was observed a handful of times. The chain carries TRBV24-1 and TRBJ2-7; 8 nucleotides line up with TRBD1. Germline CDR1 reads KGHDR; CDR2 reads SFDVKD. The CDR3 contains 14 residues. With V trimmed by 10 bases and J by 4 bases, 11 bases remained unmatched. Written as DNA, the CDR3 is TGTGCCACTTCTACAGGGGGTGGGAGGTACGAGCAGTACTTC. It yields the protein CATSTGGGRYEQYF.

CDR3 DNA sequence: TGTGCCAGCAGCAAACGAGGGGTCGGCCGGGGGAGCGGCGAGCAGTACTTC. Protein product: CASSKRGVGRGSGEQYF. The chain recombines TRBV7-2 with TRBJ2-5, with a weak D call TRBD2 (6 bases). The J call may be incorrect, as the DNA end agrees better with TRBJ2-7. This CDR3 region has 17 residues. The germline CDR1 and CDR2 sequences are SGHTA and FQGNSA.

This clonotype was counted only a few times. This sequence joins TRBV10-3 and TRBJ1-2, with TRBD1 identical over 11 bases. The CDR3 runs 13 residues. Germline V gene lookup returns CDR1 ENHRY and CDR2 SYGVKD. The V segment lost 8 bases and the J segment 8 bases; nucleotides outside the gene matches: 7. Here the CDR3 DNA reads TGTGCCATCCATGGACAGGGGGCAGTCGGCTACACCTTC. Its protein is CAIHGQGAVGYTF.

This clonotype was recorded a few times. The chain combines TRBV14 with TRBJ1-2, with 7 nucleotides matching TRBD1. V lost 0 bases, J lost 8 bases, and 6 bases stayed unmatched. This CDR3 spans 14 amino acids. The germline gives CDR1 SGHDN, CDR2 FVKESK. The DNA for the CDR3 is TGTGCCAGCAGCCAAGAGACAGGGTCTGGCGGCTACACCTTC. Translated, it gives CASSQETGSGGYTF.

This chain joins TRBV4-3 and TRBJ2-5, with D possibly being TRBD1 or TRBD2 (6 bases each). Trimming pared 4 bases from V and 1 base from J, leaving 13 bases between. The CDR3 extends over 15 amino acids. Germline CDR1 reads LGHNA; CDR2 reads YSLEER. For the CDR3, the DNA is TGCGCCAGCAGCCCCCGATGGGGGGCCCAAGAGACCCAGTACTTC. Translated, it gives CASSPRWGAQETQYF.

This chain joins TRBV2 and TRBJ1-2; D perhaps matches TRBD1 (5 bases). The germline CDR1 and CDR2 sequences are SNHLY and FYNNEI. V was shortened by 1 base and J by 4 bases, with 7 bases between the two germline ends. This CDR3 is 13 amino acids long. The CDR3 sequence: CASSEGGSYGYTF. CDR3 DNA: TGTGCCAGCAGTGAAGGGGGGAGCTATGGCTACACCTTC. Supplemented by reference TRBV2 and TRBJ1-2, the full variable domain reads EPEVTQTPSHQVTQMGQEVILRCVPISNHLYFYWYRQILGQKVEFLVSFYNNEISEKSEIFDDQFSVERPDGSNFTLKIRSTKLEDSAMYFCASSEGGSYGYTFGSGTRLTVV.

This clonotype was seen only a few times. This chain connects TRBV10-3 to TRBJ1-2; D gene uncertain. Deletions cut 4 bases from V and 5 bases from J, with 11 bases between. The V gene's germline CDR1 is ENHRY and CDR2 SYGVKD. This CDR3 region has 13 residues. The CDR3 DNA reads TGTGCCATCAGTGCGGTGTGGGATTATGGCTACACCTTC. Translating gives CAISAVWDYGYTF.

This chain links TRBV9 with TRBJ1-4; TRBD1 matches 10 bases. The CDR3 is made up of 16 amino acids. Trimming removed 3 bases from V and 3 bases from J; junction bases left unmatched: 5. The V gene's germline CDR1 is SGDLS and CDR2 YYNGEE. The CDR3 loop reads CASSAGQGQANEKLFF. The CDR3 bases are TGTGCCAGCAGCGCGGGACAGGGGCAGGCTAATGAAAAACTGTTTTTT.

This sequence joins TRBV20-1 and TRBJ2-1, with D perhaps matching TRBD2 (6 bases). This CDR3 is 12 amino acids long. Trimming left V 5 bases short and J 9 bases short, with 14 bases between. Looked up from germline, CDR1 is DFQATT and CDR2 is SNEGSKA (reference sequence). CDR3 sequence: CSARPQGGEQFF. In nucleotides, the CDR3 is TGCAGTGCTCGCCCTCAGGGAGGTGAGCAGTTCTTC.

This clonotype was seen a handful of times. The chain combines TRBV10-3 with TRBJ2-5; TRBD2 aligns across 9 bases. The germline V gene encodes CDR1 ENHRY and CDR2 SYGVKD. This CDR3 spans 13 amino acids. The ends lost 7 bases at V and 4 bases at J; junction bases unmatched: 4. The CDR3 DNA sequence: TGTGCCATCACGCGGGGGGGCGGAGAGACCCAGTACTTC. It translates to CAITRGGGETQYF.

The genes are TRBV12-3 or TRBV12-4 and TRBJ2-7; D is ambiguous. V was cut by 5 bases and J by 5 bases, with 19 bases left in between. The CDR3 is 15 residues long. CDR3 DNA sequence: TGTGCCAGCAGTCCCCCTCGATTCCTGGTCCACGAGCAGTACTTC. Amino acid sequence: CASSPPRFLVHEQYF.

This chain connects TRBV13 to TRBJ1-3; no firm D call. Germline V CDR1 and CDR2: PRHDT, FYEKMQ (reference sequence). The CDR3 has 16 amino acids. Trimming took 1 base from V and 0 from J, leaving 10 bases between them. The CDR3 reads CASSLAIGRSGNTIYF. CDR3 nucleotides: TGTGCCAGCAGCTTAGCTATAGGGCGCTCTGGAAACACCATATATTTT.

This clonotype has just a few counts. This chain links TRBV5-1 with TRBJ2-2; 14 positions match TRBD2. After removal of 3 bases from V and 0 bases from J, the junction contained 4 bases not matched to a gene. The CDR3 runs 18 residues. Germline V gene sequence: CDR1 SGHRS, CDR2 YFSETQ. CDR3 nucleotides: TGCGCCAGCAGCTCGGGACTAGCGGGGGCCGCGAACACCGGGGAGCTGTTTTTT. Translating it yields CASSSGLAGAANTGELFF.

This clonotype has more than one count but fewer than ten. Relative to the germline gene, one junction end is altered; a read error may explain this. In nucleotides, the CDR3 is TGTGCCACCAGTGAAGTCAATGAGCAGCTCTTC. Its translation: CATSEVNEQLF. The rearrangement links TRBV24-1 to TRBJ2-5; D remains unclear. The CDR3 is 11 residues long. Germline V gene data show CDR1 as KGHDR and CDR2 as SFDVKD.

This clonotype was observed a few times. V usage is TRBV20-1 and J usage is TRBJ2-1, with 11 bases aligning to TRBD2. J gave up 1 base and V 5 bases, and 4 bases lay outside the gene matches. The CDR3 is 15 amino acids. CDR1 and CDR2 (germline): DFQATT, SNEGSKA (reference sequence). This chain's CDR3 is CSAGLAGGSYNEQFF. In DNA, the CDR3 is TGCAGTGCTGGTCTAGCGGGGGGATCCTACAATGAGCAGTTCTTC.

This chain connects TRBV6-2 or TRBV6-3 to TRBJ1-5; no definite D call. The CDR3 sequence is 15 residues long. Germline assignment: CDR1 MNHEY and CDR2 SVGEGT. V lost 7 bases, J lost 2 bases, and 15 bases lay in between. The CDR3 is CASTDTIRGNQPQHF. The CDR3 nucleotides read TGTGCCAGCACCGACACTATCCGGGGCAATCAGCCCCAGCATTTT.

The chain combines TRBV3-1 with TRBJ1-1; 7 nucleotides line up with TRBD1. This CDR3 has 13 residues. Losses at the gene ends were 2 bases for V and 12 bases for J; bases not matched to a gene: 9. Germline V gene sequence: CDR1 LGHDT, CDR2 YNNKEL (reference sequence). The DNA of the CDR3 is TGTGCCAGCAGCCAATTCAGGGGGGCAAGTCCTTTCTTT. Its protein is CASSQFRGASPFF.

The chain has TRBV4-3 and TRBJ1-5; no clear D gene. V was pared by 3 bases and J by 0 bases, with 9 bases between. This CDR3 has 15 amino acids. From germline, CDR1 is LGHNA and CDR2 YSLEER. The CDR3 region is CASSQGGISNQPQHF. The CDR3 DNA follows: TGCGCCAGCAGCCAGGGAGGAATTAGCAATCAGCCCCAGCATTTT.

The chain is built from TRBV6-2 or TRBV6-3 and TRBJ2-4; 7 bases fit TRBD1. Looked up from germline, CDR1 is MNHEY and CDR2 is SVGEGT. V was clipped by 4 bases and J by 3 bases; unmatched bases: 3. This CDR3 spans 14 amino acids. This chain's CDR3 is CASSSTGDKNIQYF. CDR3 in DNA: TGTGCCAGCAGTTCTACAGGGGACAAAAACATTCAGTACTTC.

The chain couples TRBV29-1 to TRBJ2-2, with unresolved D. Trimming took 0 bases from V and 5 from J, leaving 10 bases between them. The germline CDR1 and CDR2 sequences are SQVTM and ANQGSEA. The length of the CDR3 is 14 residues. CDR3 sequence (DNA): TGCAGCGTTGAAGACCCGAGTAGGACCGGGGAGCTGTTTTTT. Translated: CSVEDPSRTGELFF.